The text below deals with one T cell receptor (beta chain). Patients at the Seattle site were enrolled during active infection and followed longitudinally. The germline gives CDR1 MNHEY, CDR2 SVGEGT. V lost 2 bases and J 4 bases, leaving 27 bases between the germline ends. This CDR3 region has 19 residues. The data are from a study of blood T cell repertoires in COVID-19. Overall study: Italy, Spain and the United States were the sources of the convalescent and acute COVID-19 samples.

Clones were sequenced by immunoSEQ multiplex PCR, and TCRdb holds only the in-frame ones, with some missing. Among tens of thousands of clones, 80% to 95% were seen once, and the ten largest hold around 0.47%. This receptor was obtained from a man aged 50 or older with COVID-19, enrolled during active disease. V usage is TRBV6-2 or TRBV6-3 and J usage is TRBJ2-7, with D maybe TRBD2 (5 bases). Sequences were obtained from peripheral blood. In nucleotides, the CDR3 is TGTGCCAGCAGTTACGTCTACATGGAGGAAAAGGGATTGCGATACGAGCAGTACTTC. The encoded protein is CASSYVYMEEKGLRYEQYF.